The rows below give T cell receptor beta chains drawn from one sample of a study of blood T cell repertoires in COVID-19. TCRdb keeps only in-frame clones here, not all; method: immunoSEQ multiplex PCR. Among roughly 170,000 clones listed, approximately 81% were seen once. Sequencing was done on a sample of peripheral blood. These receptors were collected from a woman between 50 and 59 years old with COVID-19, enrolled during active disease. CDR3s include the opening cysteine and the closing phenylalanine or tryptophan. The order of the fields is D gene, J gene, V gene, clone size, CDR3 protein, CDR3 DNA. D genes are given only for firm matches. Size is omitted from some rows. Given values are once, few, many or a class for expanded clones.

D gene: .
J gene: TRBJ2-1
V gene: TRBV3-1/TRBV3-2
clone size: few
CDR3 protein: CASSPPGPSYNEQFF
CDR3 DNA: TGTGCCAGCAGCCCCCCGGGTCCCTCCTACAATGAGCAGTTCTTC

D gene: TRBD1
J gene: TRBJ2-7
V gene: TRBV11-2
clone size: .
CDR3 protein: CASSLDRGRYEQYF
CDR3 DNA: TGTGCCAGCAGCCTGGACAGGGGGCGGTACGAGCAGTACTTC

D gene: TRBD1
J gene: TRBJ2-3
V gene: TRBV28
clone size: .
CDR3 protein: CASRTDRVPGLFLTDTQYF
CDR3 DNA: TGTGCCAGCAGGACTGACAGGGTTCCCGGATTATTCCTCACAGATACGCAGTATTTT

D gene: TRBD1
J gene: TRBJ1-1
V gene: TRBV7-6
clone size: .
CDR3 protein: CASSLVQGGTNTEAFF
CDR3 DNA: TGTGCCAGCAGCTTAGTACAGGGGGGGACGAACACTGAAGCTTTCTTT

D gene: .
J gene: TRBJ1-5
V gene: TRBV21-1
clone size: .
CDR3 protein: CASSPIWCRGRIQPQHF
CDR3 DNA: TGTGCCAGCAGCCCAATCTGGTGCAGGGGGAGGATTCAGCCCCAGCATTTT

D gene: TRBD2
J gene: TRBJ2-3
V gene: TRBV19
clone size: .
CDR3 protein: CASSSHSSGLADTQYF
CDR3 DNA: TGTGCCAGTAGTTCCCATAGTAGCGGGTTGGCAGATACGCAGTATTTT

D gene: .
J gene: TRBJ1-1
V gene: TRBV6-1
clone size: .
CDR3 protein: CASSEPHSPTF
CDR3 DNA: TGTGCCAGCAGTGAACCCCACAGCCCTACCTTT

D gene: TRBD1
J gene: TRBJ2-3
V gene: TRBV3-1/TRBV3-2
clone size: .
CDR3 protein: CASSQKDRVSTDTQYF
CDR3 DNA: TGTGCCAGCAGCCAAAAGGACAGGGTTTCCACAGATACGCAGTATTTT

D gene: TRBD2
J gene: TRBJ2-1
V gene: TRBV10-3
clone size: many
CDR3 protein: CAISELSGGKYNEQFF
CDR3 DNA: TGTGCCATCAGTGAGTTGAGCGGGGGGAAGTACAATGAGCAGTTCTTC

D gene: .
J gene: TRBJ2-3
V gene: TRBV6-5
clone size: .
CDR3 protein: CASSYSSLFTDTQYF
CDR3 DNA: TGTGCCAGCAGTTACTCCAGTTTGTTCACAGATACGCAGTATTTT

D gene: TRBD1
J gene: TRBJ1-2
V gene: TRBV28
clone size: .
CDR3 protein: CASSLGDRGGYTF
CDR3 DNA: TGTGCCAGCAGTTTAGGAGACAGGGGTGGCTACACCTTC

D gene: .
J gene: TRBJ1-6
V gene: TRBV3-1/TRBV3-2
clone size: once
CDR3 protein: CASSPEGSRNSPLHF
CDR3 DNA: TGTGCCAGCAGCCCCGAGGGATCTCGAAATTCACCCCTCCACTTT

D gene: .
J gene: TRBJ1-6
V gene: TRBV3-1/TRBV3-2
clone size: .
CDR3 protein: CASSQGARNSPLHF
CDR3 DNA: TGTGCCAGCAGCCAAGGTGCGAGAAATTCACCCCTCCACTTT

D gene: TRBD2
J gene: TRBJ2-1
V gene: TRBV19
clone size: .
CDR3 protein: CASSILLSGGGYNEQFF
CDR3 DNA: TGTGCCAGTAGTATTCTCCTGAGCGGGGGTGGTTACAATGAGCAGTTCTTC

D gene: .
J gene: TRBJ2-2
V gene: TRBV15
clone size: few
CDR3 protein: CATSRGWREANTGELFF
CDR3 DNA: TGTGCCACCAGCAGAGGTTGGAGGGAAGCGAACACCGGGGAGCTGTTTTTT

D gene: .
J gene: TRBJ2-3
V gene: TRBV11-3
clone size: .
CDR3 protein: CASSLDGGSTDTQYF
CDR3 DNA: TGTGCCAGCAGCTTAGATGGGGGCAGCACAGATACGCAGTATTTT

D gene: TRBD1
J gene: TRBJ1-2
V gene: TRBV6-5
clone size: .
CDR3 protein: CASSYRDRGFGYTF
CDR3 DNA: TGTGCCAGCAGTTATAGGGACAGGGGTTTTGGCTACACCTTC

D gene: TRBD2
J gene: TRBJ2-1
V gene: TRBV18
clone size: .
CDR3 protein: CASSPRSGGANEQFF
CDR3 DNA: TGTGCCAGCTCACCACGTAGCGGGGGGGCCAATGAGCAGTTCTTC

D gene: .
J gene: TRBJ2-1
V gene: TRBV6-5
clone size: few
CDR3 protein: CALFVGSSYNEQFF
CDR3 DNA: TGTGCCCTCTTCGTTGGGAGCTCCTACAATGAGCAGTTCTTC

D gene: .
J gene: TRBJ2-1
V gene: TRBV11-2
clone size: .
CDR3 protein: CASSTGDRFSYNEQFF
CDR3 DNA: TGTGCCAGCAGCACCGGAGACAGGTTCTCCTACAATGAGCAGTTCTTC

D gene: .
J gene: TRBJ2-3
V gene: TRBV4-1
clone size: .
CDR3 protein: CASSQLRADTQYF
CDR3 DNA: TGCGCCAGCAGCCAACTCCGAGCAGATACGCAGTATTTT

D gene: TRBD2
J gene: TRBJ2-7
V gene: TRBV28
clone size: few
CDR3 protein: CASRSAERGGSYEQYF
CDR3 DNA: TGTGCCAGCAGGTCTGCCGAGCGGGGGGGATCCTACGAGCAGTACTTC

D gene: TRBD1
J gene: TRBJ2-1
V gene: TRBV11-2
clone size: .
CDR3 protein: CASSWDRSSYNEQFF
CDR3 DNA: TGTGCCAGCAGCTGGGACAGGAGCTCCTACAATGAGCAGTTCTTC

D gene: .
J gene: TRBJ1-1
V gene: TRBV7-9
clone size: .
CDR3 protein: CASSLLGGVNTEAFF
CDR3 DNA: TGTGCCAGCAGCCTACTCGGGGGGGTGAACACTGAAGCTTTCTTT

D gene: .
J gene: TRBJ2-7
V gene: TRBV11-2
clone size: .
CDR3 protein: CASSPPSHRYEQYF
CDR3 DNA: TGTGCCAGCAGCCCACCATCCCATCGCTATGAGCAGTACTTC

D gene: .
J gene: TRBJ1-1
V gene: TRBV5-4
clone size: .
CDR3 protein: CASSSRDVNTEAFF
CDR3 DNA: TGTGCCAGCAGCTCCAGGGATGTGAACACTGAAGCTTTCTTT

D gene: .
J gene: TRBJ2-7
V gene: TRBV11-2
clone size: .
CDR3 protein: CASSLGLASNEQYF
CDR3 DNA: TGTGCCAGCAGCTTGGGGCTGGCCTCCAACGAGCAGTACTTC

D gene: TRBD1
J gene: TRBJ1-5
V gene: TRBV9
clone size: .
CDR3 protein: CASSGTGYQPQHF
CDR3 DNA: TGTGCCAGCAGCGGGACAGGGTATCAGCCCCAGCATTTT

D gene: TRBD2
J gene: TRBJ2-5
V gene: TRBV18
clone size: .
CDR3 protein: CASSQGLAGETQYF
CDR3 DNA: TGTGCCAGCTCACAAGGACTAGCGGGGGAGACCCAGTACTTC

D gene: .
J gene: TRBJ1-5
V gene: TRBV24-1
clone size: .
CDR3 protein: CATSDQTQGNQPQHF
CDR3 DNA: TGTGCCACCAGTGATCAAACCCAGGGGAATCAGCCCCAGCATTTT

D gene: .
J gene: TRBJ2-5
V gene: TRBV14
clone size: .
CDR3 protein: CASSLIQETQYF
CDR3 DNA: TGTGCCAGCAGCCTAATACAAGAGACCCAGTACTTC

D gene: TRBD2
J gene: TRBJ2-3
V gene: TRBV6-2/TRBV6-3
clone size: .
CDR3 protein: CASSYLLAGASTDTQYF
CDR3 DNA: TGTGCCAGCAGTTACTTACTAGCGGGGGCTAGCACAGATACGCAGTATTTT

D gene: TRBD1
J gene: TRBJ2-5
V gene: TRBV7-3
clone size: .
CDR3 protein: CASSLLGQGALETQYF
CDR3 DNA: TGTGCCAGCAGCTTATTGGGACAGGGGGCGCTGGAGACCCAGTACTTC

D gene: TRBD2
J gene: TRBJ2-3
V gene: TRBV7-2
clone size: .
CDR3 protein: CASSLAHGTRADTQYF
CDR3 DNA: TGTGCCAGCAGCTTAGCGCACGGGACTAGGGCAGATACGCAGTATTTT

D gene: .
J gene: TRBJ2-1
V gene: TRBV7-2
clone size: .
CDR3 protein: CASSLRGARENEQFF
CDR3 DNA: TGTGCCAGCAGCTTACGGGGGGCCCGGGAGAATGAGCAGTTCTTC

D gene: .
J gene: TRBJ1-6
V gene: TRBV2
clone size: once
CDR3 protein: CASNPGQNSPLHF
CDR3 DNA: TGTGCCAGCAACCCAGGACAGAATTCACCCCTCCACTTT

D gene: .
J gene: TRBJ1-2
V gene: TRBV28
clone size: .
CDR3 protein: CASSLSTGANYGYTF
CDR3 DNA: TGTGCCAGCAGTTTATCTACAGGCGCTAACTATGGCTACACCTTC

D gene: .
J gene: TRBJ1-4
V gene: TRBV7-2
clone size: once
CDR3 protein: CASSLYGILTNEKLFF
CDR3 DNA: TGTGCCAGCAGCTTGTACGGGATTTTAACTAATGAAAAACTGTTTTTT

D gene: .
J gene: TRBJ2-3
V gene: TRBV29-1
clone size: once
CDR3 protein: CSVEGQGSGTDTQYF
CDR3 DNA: TGCAGCGTTGAAGGGCAGGGGTCGGGCACAGATACGCAGTATTTT

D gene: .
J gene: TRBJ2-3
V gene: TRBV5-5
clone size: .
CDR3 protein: CASSFGLYTDTQYF
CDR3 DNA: TGTGCCAGCAGTTTTGGACTTTACACAGATACGCAGTATTTT

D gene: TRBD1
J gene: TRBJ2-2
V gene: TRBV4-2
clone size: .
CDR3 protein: CASSQDFRRQGSKNTGELFF
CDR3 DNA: TGTGCCAGCAGCCAAGATTTCAGAAGACAGGGGTCCAAGAACACCGGGGAGCTGTTTTTT

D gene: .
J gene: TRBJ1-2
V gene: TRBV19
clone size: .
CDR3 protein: CASRETGRGINYGYTF
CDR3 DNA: TGTGCCAGTAGGGAGACAGGAAGAGGTATTAACTATGGCTACACCTTC